The present T cell receptor (beta chain) was sequenced within a study of regulatory T cells in long-lasting Graves disease. Study observations and caveats: Among persistent patients, a larger number of public clonotypes were shared (roughly 2,900) than among newly diagnosed patients (about 970).

In germline, CDR1 is LNHDA, CDR2 SQIVND (reference sequence). CDR3 length: 14 amino acids. V was shortened by 5 bases and J by 12 bases, with 20 bases between the two germline ends. Building of the TCR beta libraries involved iRepertoire HTBI primers and Arm-PCR of CDR3 regions. TCRdb reprocessed the multiplex PCR reads with MiXCR, giving one entry per CDR3 protein. In the table there are 500,000 or so distinct CDR3 sequences, 15% to 20% of which are singletons. Of note for this clonotype: Its antigen remains unidentified.

Time point noted: newly diagnosed GD, antithyroid drugs for less than 3 months. RNA from PBMCs was the source of the TCR library. The same sample was also studied in work on T cells in Graves' hyperthyroidism and ophthalmopathy. That source reports: Diagnostic decisions used clinical symptoms, serum thyroxine and TRAb, thyroid ultrasound and orbital computed tomography. Carried out on the TCR CDR3, a first-round RT-PCR used the HTBI primer set.

The sample in question was peripheral blood mononuclear cells (PBMCs), obtained at new diagnosis, from a patient treated with antithyroid drugs. The chain has TRBV19 and TRBJ2-1, with D possibly being TRBD2 (6 bases). The source of this sequence is a middle-aged man with Graves disease. The chain's CDR3 is CASSPADREPGQFF. The CDR3 bases are TGTGCCAGTAGTCCAGCCGACCGGGAGCCGGGGCAGTTCTTC.